This passage covers 2 T cell receptor beta chains from one sample sequenced in a study of regulatory T cells in long-lasting Graves disease. The time point: newly diagnosed GD, antithyroid drugs for less than 3 months. The TCR library was made from RNA that had been extracted from PBMCs in TRIzol. According to the study, TCR beta libraries were built with iRepertoire HTBI primers and CDR3-region Arm-PCR. Each CDR3 protein is one row after TCRdb ran MiXCR on the multiplex PCR reads. The data contain around 400,000 distinct CDR3 sequences, roughly 16% of them singletons. Sequencing used peripheral blood mononuclear cells (PBMCs), obtained at new diagnosis, from a patient treated with antithyroid drugs. The origin of the receptors is a female donor with Graves disease.

This clonotype was seen repeatedly, ten times or more. The rearrangement uses TRBV3-1 and TRBJ2-1; tentative D call: TRBD1 (5 bases). The V end was cut by 2 bases, the J end by 3 bases, with 23 bases between. The CDR3 has 19 amino acids. Germline lookup yields CDR1 LGHDT and CDR2 YNNKEL (reference sequence). As DNA, the CDR3 is TGTGCCAGCAGCCAATGGGATACACCGGCAGGGAATCTCTACAATGAGCAGTTCTTC. Protein: CASSQWDTPAGNLYNEQFF.

This clonotype was recorded at least ten times. Written as DNA, the CDR3 is TGTGCCAGCAGACAACCCTGGGGGCGGGGGGGGTTCTACAATGAGCAGTTCTTC. It is translated as CASRQPWGRGGFYNEQFF. The genes are TRBV27 and TRBJ2-1; 9 bases line up with TRBD2. Trimming cost V 6 bases and J 3 bases; bases outside gene matches: 15. The CDR3 contains 18 residues. CDR1 and CDR2 (germline): MNHEY, SMNVEV (reference sequence).